The rows below give T cell receptor beta chains drawn from one sample of a study of blood T cells in healthy people across ages. One entry per CDR3 protein results from TCRdb running MiXCR on the 5' RACE reads. The sample includes roughly 2 million distinct CDR3 sequences, 40% to 55% of them seen just once. Sequenced sample: blood. These receptors were obtained from a woman between 40 and 50 years old in good health. The CDR3 runs from the conserved cysteine through the conserved F or W.

V: TRBV12-5
CDR3: CASGLAAKGGKTCEQYF

V: TRBV5-6
CDR3: CASSLVRGRAYGYTF

V: TRBV5-1
CDR3: CASSSAGTANTEAFF

V: TRBV27
CDR3: CASSSRTSGGTYEQYF

V: TRBV12-3/TRBV12-4
CDR3: CASSSATGLNSPLHF

V: TRBV9
CDR3: CASSVGTSRGETQYF

V: TRBV4-3
CDR3: CASSQVGSGGAGETQYF

V: TRBV28
CDR3: CASSLFLAGGLGEQYF

V: TRBV7-7
CDR3: CASSWQMGYEQYF

V: TRBV12-3/TRBV12-4
CDR3: CASSYPVDTGELFF

V: TRBV6-6
CDR3: CASRGTGSHNEQFF

V: TRBV24-1
CDR3: CATSKSKPNEQFF

V: TRBV7-2
CDR3: CASTPWGGNYEQYF

V: TRBV6-2/TRBV6-3
CDR3: CASSYYFGELFF

V: TRBV4-1
CDR3: CASSPTDSGASDTQYF

V: TRBV19
CDR3: CASSMWTGMDNEQFF

V: TRBV20-1
CDR3: CSARVYPEQFF

V: TRBV11-2
CDR3: CVSRMLSGDNEQFF

V: TRBV7-9
CDR3: CASSHGAGESTDTQYF

V: TRBV6-1
CDR3: CATLARVSQETQYF

V: TRBV28
CDR3: CASLEPLGTGGDSPLHF

V: TRBV7-2
CDR3: CASSSNRGKVDTQYF

V: TRBV14
CDR3: CASSLTRGRGEQYF

V: TRBV20-1
CDR3: CSAPSAHNYEQYF

V: TRBV20-1
CDR3: CSARADWGENF

V: TRBV27
CDR3: CASSLSYRRTYEQYF

V: TRBV29-1
CDR3: CSVPHRAETQYF

V: TRBV28
CDR3: CASSLAGIETENTDTQYF

V: TRBV28
CDR3: CASSWAGQTNTEAFF

V: TRBV6-2/TRBV6-3
CDR3: CASSPRTGMSYEQYF

V: TRBV5-1
CDR3: CASSPLGLAVEETQYF

V: TRBV7-2
CDR3: CASSGARLYEQYF